The 13 T cell receptor beta chains given below trace back to one sample, sequenced in a study of cytomegalovirus exposure and HLA in healthy donors. Sequenced by immunoSEQ multiplex PCR; TCRdb stores in-frame clones only, minus some. The sample consists of about 160,000 clones, less than 90% of them appearing once. Sequencing input: PBMCs. The receptor set was obtained from a woman between 25 and 40 years old in good health and CMV-seronegative.

This rearrangement joins TRBV27 to TRBJ2-1; D might be TRBD1 (6 bases). CDR3 size: 14 residues. Per germline, CDR1 MNHEY and CDR2 SMNVEV (reference sequence). The germline V and J ends were trimmed by 5 bases and 8 bases, with 16 bases remaining between them. The CDR3 region has the DNA TGTGCCAGCAGTATCAAACAGGGATGGGATGAGCAGTTCTTC. This codes for CASSIKQGWDEQFF.

This clone was counted once. DNA of the CDR3: TGTGCCAGCAGTTACGGGTATGAGCAGTTCTTC. Residues: CASSYGYEQFF. The rearrangement uses TRBV6-5 and TRBJ2-1; D not certain. V was cut by 2 bases and J by 8 bases, with 4 bases left in between. This CDR3 region has 11 residues. Germline V gives CDR1 MNHEY, CDR2 SVGAGI.

V gene TRBV6-6 combines with J gene TRBJ2-7, with a tentative D call TRBD2 (5 bases). Trimming took off 0 bases at V and 3 bases at J, with 6 bases between the two ends. The germline V gene encodes CDR1 MNHNY and CDR2 SVGAGI (reference sequence). The CDR3 extends over 13 amino acids. As DNA, the CDR3 is TGTGCCAGCAGTTACTCGAGGGTCTACGAGCAGTACTTC. It yields the protein CASSYSRVYEQYF.

The chain carries TRBV21-1 and TRBJ1-2. TRBV21-1 is marked as a pseudogene. The CDR3 is 14 residues long. The DNA for the CDR3 is TGTGCCAGCAGCCAACCCCCCGGAAACTATGGCTACACCTTC. Its translation is CASSQPPGNYGYTF.

V is TRBV9 and J is TRBJ1-6, with D perhaps matching TRBD1 (5 bases). Looked up from germline, CDR1 is SGDLS and CDR2 is YYNGEE. V was pared by 4 bases and J by 10 bases, with 21 bases between. The CDR3 totals 16 residues. The CDR3 here is CASSPPGFGGTSPLHF. CDR3 bases: TGTGCCAGCAGCCCCCCAGGTTTCGGGGGAACCTCACCCCTCCACTTT.

The V call is TRBV5-1, the J call TRBJ2-3; no firm D call. Between the trimmed V and J ends, which lost 0 bases and 2 bases, there was a span of 13 bases. This CDR3 comprises 16 residues. CDR1 and CDR2 (germline): SGHRS, YFSETQ. In DNA form, the CDR3 reads TGCGCCAGCAGCTTGGCCGCGACGGCGGACACAGATACGCAGTATTTT. This gives the protein CASSLAATADTDTQYF.

On this clone itself: Other DNA variants within this sample encode the same CDR3. The V gene is TRBV6-5, the J gene TRBJ1-2; D uncertain. Germline V gives CDR1 MNHEY, CDR2 SVGAGI. There are 14 residues in the CDR3. The V end lost 3 bases, the J end lost 2 bases, and 10 bases lay between the germline ends. The CDR3 DNA reads TGTGCCAGCAGTTATTCCGAGGGAAACTATGGCTACACCTTC. It codes for CASSYSEGNYGYTF.

V usage is TRBV28 and J usage is TRBJ1-1; D call uncertain. Germline V CDR1 and CDR2: MDHEN, SYDVKM. There are 15 residues in the CDR3. With 5 bases removed from V and 0 bases from J, the gap between germline ends came to 13 bases. The CDR3, as DNA: TGTGCCAGCAGTCCCTTGCGCGGAGTGAACACTGAAGCTTTCTTT. This sequence encodes CASSPLRGVNTEAFF.

This chain uses TRBV6-1 with TRBJ2-7; D might be TRBD1 (6 bases). V lost 2 bases, J lost 4 bases, and 9 bases lay in between. This CDR3 region has 13 residues. Germline V CDR1 and CDR2: MNHNS, SASEGT. DNA of the CDR3: TGTGCCAGCAGTGAAACAGGGTTTTACGAGCAGTACTTC. Residues: CASSETGFYEQYF.

The chain links TRBV6-5 to TRBJ1-5; 7 bases match TRBD1. V gave up 6 bases and J gave up 4 bases; unmatched junction bases: 9. CDR3 size: 15 residues. Germline assignment: CDR1 MNHEY and CDR2 SVGAGI. CDR3 sequence reads: CASRRSGQVNQPQHF. The CDR3 region has the DNA TGTGCCAGCAGACGATCCGGACAGGTAAATCAGCCCCAGCATTTT.

The V gene is TRBV25-1, the J gene TRBJ1-3; D perhaps matches TRBD1 (6 bases). The CDR3 covers 15 residues. In germline, CDR1 is MGHDK, CDR2 SYGVNS. V lost 6 bases to trimming and J lost 1 base, with 13 bases between them. This CDR3 reads CASRTGTSSGNTIYF. The CDR3 nucleotides are TGTGCCAGCAGAACCGGGACATCGTCTGGAAACACCATATATTTT.

The CDR3 DNA reads TGTGCCAGCAGCTTAATACGGCATGAAGCTTTCTTT. Amino acid sequence: CASSLIRHEAFF. The rearrangement uses TRBV7-9 and TRBJ1-1; no clear D. In germline, CDR1 is SEHNR, CDR2 FQNEAQ (reference sequence). The length of the CDR3 is 12 residues. With 2 bases removed from V and 7 bases from J, the gap between germline ends came to 8 bases.

This clone has only a few counts. The CDR3 nucleotides read TGTGCCAGCATGGCGACGGGACAGCGAATCGAGCAGTACTTC. Its translation is CASMATGQRIEQYF. This sequence joins TRBV6-1 and TRBJ2-7; 7 nucleotides line up with TRBD1. The CDR3 is 14 residues long. J gave up 6 bases and V 7 bases, and 12 bases lay outside the gene matches. Germline V gene lookup returns CDR1 MNHNS and CDR2 SASEGT.